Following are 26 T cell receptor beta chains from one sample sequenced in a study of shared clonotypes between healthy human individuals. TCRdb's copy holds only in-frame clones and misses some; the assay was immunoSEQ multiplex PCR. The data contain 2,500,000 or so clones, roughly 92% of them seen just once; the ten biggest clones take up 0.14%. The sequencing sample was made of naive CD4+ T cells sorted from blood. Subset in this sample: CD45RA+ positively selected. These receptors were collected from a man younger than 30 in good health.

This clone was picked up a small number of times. The CDR3 region has the DNA TGTGCCTGCACCTTGGACAGAGCGAACACTGAAGCTTTCTTT. It codes for CACTLDRANTEAFF. The chain carries TRBV30 and TRBJ1-1; tentatively, D is TRBD1 (6 bases). Germline values: CDR1 GTSNPN, CDR2 SVGIG (reference sequence). This CDR3 is built from 14 residues. With 6 bases removed from V and 1 base from J, the gap between germline ends came to 15 bases. Supplemented by reference TRBV30 and TRBJ1-1, the full variable domain reads SQTIHQWPATLVQPVGSPLSLECTVEGTSNPNLYWYRQAAGRGLQLLFYSVGIGQISSEVPQNLSASRPQDRQFILSSKKLLLSDSGFYLCACTLDRANTEAFFGQGTRLTVV.

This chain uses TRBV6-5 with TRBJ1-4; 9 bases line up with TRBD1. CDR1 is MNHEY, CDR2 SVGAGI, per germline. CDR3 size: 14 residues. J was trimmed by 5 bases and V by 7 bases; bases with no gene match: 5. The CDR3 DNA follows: TGTGCCAGCAAGCAAACAGGGGGCAATGAAAAACTGTTTTTT. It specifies CASKQTGGNEKLFF.

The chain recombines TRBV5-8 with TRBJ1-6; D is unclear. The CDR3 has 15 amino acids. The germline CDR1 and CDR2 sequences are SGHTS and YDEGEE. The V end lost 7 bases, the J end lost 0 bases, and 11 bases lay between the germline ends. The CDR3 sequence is CASLGDGSYNSPLHF. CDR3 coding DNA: TGTGCCAGCCTGGGCGACGGCTCCTATAATTCACCCCTCCACTTT.

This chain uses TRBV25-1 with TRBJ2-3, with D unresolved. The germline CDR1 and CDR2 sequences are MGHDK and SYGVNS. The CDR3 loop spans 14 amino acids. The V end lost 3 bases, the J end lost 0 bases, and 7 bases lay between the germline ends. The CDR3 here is CASSDVSSTDTQYF. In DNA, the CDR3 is TGTGCCAGCAGTGATGTCAGCAGCACAGATACGCAGTATTTT.

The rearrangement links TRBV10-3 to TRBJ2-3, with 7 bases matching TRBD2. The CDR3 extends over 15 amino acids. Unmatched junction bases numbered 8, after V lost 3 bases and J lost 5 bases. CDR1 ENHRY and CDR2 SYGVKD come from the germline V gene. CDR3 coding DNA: TGTGCCATCAGTGAAAGCGGGGATATAATAGATACGCAGTATTTT. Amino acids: CAISESGDIIDTQYF.

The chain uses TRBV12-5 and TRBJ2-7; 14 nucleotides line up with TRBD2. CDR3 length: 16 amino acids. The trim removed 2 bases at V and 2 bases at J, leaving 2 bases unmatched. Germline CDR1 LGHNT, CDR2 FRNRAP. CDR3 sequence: CASGLRGLAGAYEQYF. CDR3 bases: TGTGCTAGTGGTTTGAGGGGACTAGCGGGGGCCTACGAGCAGTACTTC. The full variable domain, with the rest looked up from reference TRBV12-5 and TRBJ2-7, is DARVTQTPRHKVTEMGQEVTMRCQPILGHNTVFWYRQTMMQGLELLAYFRNRAPLDDSGMPKDRFSAEMPDATLATLKIQPSEPRDSAVYFCASGLRGLAGAYEQYFGPGTRLTVT.

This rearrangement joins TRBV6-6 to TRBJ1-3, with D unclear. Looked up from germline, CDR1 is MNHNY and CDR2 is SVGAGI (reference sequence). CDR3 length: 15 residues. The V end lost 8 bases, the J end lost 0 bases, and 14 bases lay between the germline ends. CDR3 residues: CASQSRGLSGNTIYF. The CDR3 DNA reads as TGTGCCAGCCAGAGTCGGGGTCTCTCTGGAAACACCATATATTTT.

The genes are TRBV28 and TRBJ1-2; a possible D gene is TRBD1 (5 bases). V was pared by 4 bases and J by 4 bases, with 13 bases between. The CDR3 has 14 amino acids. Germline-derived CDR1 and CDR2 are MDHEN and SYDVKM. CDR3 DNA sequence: TGTGCCAGCAGTTCACTACCGGGACTCTATGGCTACACCTTC. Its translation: CASSSLPGLYGYTF.

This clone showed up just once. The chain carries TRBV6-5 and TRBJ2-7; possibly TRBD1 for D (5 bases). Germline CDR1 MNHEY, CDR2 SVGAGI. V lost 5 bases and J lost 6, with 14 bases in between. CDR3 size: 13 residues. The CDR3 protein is CASSPHQGPEQYF. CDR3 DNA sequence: TGTGCCAGCAGTCCCCACCAGGGCCCCGAGCAGTACTTC.

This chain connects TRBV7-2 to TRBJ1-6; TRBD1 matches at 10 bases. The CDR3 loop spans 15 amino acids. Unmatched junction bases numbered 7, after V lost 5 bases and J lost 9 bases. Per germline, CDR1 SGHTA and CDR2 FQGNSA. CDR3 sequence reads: CASSRVTGGGSPLHF. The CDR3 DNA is TGTGCCAGCAGCCGAGTGACAGGGGGCGGTTCACCCCTCCACTTT.

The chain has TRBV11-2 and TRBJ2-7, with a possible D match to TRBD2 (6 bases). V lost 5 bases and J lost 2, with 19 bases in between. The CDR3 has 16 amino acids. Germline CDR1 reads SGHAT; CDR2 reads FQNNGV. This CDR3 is CASSTGGLAVPYEQYF. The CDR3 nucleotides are TGTGCCAGCAGCACCGGAGGGTTAGCGGTTCCCTACGAGCAGTACTTC.

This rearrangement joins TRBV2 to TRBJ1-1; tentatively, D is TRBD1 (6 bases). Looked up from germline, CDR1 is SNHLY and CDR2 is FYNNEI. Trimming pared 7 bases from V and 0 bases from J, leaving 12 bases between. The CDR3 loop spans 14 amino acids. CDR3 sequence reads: CASKQGPMNTEAFF. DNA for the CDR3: TGTGCCAGCAAACAGGGCCCCATGAACACTGAAGCTTTCTTT.

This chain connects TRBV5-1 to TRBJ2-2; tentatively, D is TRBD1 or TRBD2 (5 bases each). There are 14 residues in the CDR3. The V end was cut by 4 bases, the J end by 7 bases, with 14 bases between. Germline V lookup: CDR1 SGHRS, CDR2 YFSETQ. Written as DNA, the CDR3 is TGCGCCAGCAGCGCGACAGATGAGGGCGGGGAGCTGTTTTTT. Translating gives CASSATDEGGELFF.

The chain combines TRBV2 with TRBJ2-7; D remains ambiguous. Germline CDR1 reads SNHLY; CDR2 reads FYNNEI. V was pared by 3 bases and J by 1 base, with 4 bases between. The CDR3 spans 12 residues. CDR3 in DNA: TGTGCCAGCAGTGAGATGTCCTACGAGCAGTACTTC. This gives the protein CASSEMSYEQYF. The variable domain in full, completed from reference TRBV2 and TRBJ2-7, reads EPEVTQTPSHQVTQMGQEVILRCVPISNHLYFYWYRQILGQKVEFLVSFYNNEISEKSEIFDDQFSVERPDGSNFTLKIRSTKLEDSAMYFCASSEMSYEQYFGPGTRLTVT.

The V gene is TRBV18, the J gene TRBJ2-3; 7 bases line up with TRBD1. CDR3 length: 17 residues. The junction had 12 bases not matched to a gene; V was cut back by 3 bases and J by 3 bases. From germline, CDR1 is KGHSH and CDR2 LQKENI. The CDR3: CASSPLAKTGKTDTQYF. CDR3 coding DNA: TGTGCCAGCTCACCGTTAGCCAAGACAGGGAAGACAGATACGCAGTATTTT.

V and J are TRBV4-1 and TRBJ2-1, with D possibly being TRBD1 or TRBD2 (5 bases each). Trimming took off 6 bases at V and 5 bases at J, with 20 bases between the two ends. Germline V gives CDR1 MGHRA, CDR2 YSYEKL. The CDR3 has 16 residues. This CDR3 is CASRRMGERMNNEQFF. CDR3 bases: TGCGCCAGCAGACGAATGGGGGAAAGGATGAACAATGAGCAGTTCTTC.

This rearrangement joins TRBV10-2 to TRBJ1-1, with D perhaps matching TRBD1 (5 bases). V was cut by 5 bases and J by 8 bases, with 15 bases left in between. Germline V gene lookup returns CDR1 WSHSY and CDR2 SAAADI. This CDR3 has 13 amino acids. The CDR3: CASSSGRDFEAFF. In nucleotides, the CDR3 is TGCGCCAGCAGTTCGGGCAGGGATTTCGAAGCTTTCTTT.

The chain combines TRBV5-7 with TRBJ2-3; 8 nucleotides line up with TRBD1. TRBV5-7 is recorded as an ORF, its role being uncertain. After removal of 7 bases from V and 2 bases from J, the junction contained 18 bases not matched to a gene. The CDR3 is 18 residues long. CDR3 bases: TGTGCCAGCTCAACTTGGTCGGGGCAGGGGGCAGTCACAGATACGCAGTATTTT. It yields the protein CASSTWSGQGAVTDTQYF.

CDR3 in DNA: TGCAGCGTTGATCGGGATCGGCCTGAGCAGTTCTTC. Translation gives CSVDRDRPEQFF. This chain connects TRBV29-1 to TRBJ2-1; D is perhaps TRBD2 (5 bases). Trimming shortened V by 3 bases and J by 9 bases, and 12 bases separated the two germline ends. The germline CDR1 and CDR2 sequences are SQVTM and ANQGSEA. This CDR3 is built from 12 residues.

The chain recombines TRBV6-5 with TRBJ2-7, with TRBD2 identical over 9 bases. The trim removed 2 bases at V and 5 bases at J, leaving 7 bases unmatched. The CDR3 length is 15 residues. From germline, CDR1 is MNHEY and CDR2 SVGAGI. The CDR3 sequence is CASSYAGGRRNEQYF. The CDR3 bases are TGTGCCAGCAGTTACGCGGGGGGGCGCCGGAACGAGCAGTACTTC.

Written as DNA, the CDR3 is TGTGCCAGCAGTGTTACCCCGACTAGCGGGGGCGGAAAGACCCAGTACTTC. It translates to CASSVTPTSGGGKTQYF. The V gene is TRBV2, the J gene TRBJ2-5; 12 bases line up with TRBD2. The length of the CDR3 is 17 residues. J was trimmed by 6 bases and V by 4 bases; bases with no gene match: 12. Germline V gene sequence: CDR1 SNHLY, CDR2 FYNNEI.

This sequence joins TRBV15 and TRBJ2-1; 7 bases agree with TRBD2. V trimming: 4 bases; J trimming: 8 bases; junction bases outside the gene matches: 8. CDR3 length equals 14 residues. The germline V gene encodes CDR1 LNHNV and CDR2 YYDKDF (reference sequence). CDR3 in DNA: TGTGCCACCAGCATTGGCGGGGGTCAGGATGAGCAGTTCTTC. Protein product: CATSIGGGQDEQFF.

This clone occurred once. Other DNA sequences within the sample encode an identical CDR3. The DNA for the CDR3 is TGTGCCATCGACTCCGGCACAGATACGCAGTATTTT. It yields the protein CAIDSGTDTQYF. The chain uses TRBV10-3 and TRBJ2-3; no definite D call. The CDR3 is made up of 12 amino acids. Germline V gene lookup returns CDR1 ENHRY and CDR2 SYGVKD. Trimming took 8 bases from V and 1 from J, leaving 7 bases between them.

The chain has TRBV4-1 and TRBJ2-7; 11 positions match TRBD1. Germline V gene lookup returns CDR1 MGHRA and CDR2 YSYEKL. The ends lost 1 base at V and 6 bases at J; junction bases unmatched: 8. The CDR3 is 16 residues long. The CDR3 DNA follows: TGCGCCAGCAGCCAAGGGCTAGGACAGGGGGCCACCGAGCAGTACTTC. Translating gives CASSQGLGQGATEQYF.

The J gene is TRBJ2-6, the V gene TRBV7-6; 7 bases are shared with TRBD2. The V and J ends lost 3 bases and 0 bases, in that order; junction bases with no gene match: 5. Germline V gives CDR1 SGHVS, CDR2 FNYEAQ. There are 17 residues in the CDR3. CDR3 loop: CASSLGGMNSGANVLTF. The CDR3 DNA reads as TGTGCCAGCAGCTTGGGGGGGATGAACTCTGGGGCCAACGTCCTGACTTTC.

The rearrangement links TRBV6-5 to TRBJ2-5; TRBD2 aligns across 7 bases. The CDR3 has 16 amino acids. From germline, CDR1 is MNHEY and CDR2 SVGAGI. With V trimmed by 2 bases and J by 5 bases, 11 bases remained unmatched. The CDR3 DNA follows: TGTGCCAGCAGTTACCTGGGAGCGGGGCCGGGGGAGACCCAGTACTTC. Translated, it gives CASSYLGAGPGETQYF.